The 24 T cell receptor beta chains below all came from one sample that was sequenced in a study of beta chain features in type 1 diabetes. The study's findings and limits: Patients with Type 1 diabetes showed moderately but significantly shorter TCRB CDR3s in all four CD4+ subsets.

Antigens of these TCRs are unknown. Of the isolated RNA, all was reverse transcribed, and so the sequenced material was expressed TCRB transcripts. Here immunoSEQ multiplex PCR was the method, and the copy in TCRdb shows in-frame clones only, minus some. This table has 300,000 to 350,000 clones, approximately 10% appearing once. The specimen sequenced was central memory CD4+ T cells from blood. Receptor source: a man aged 30 to 39 with type 1 diabetes.

This chain links TRBV5-1 with TRBJ2-1; 10 bases line up with TRBD1. V lost 4 bases and J lost 7; bases outside the gene matches: 11. The germline V gene encodes CDR1 SGHRS and CDR2 YFSETQ. The CDR3 extends over 16 amino acids. Here the CDR3 reads CASSRTGTGVSNEQFF. CDR3 nucleotides: TGCGCCAGCAGCCGTACCGGGACAGGGGTATCAAATGAGCAGTTCTTC.

This chain joins TRBV7-9 and TRBJ2-1; D is uncertain. V lost 5 bases, J lost 7 bases, and 15 bases lay in between. The CDR3 loop spans 14 amino acids. CDR1 is SEHNR and CDR2 is FQNEAQ in the germline V gene (reference sequence). CDR3 nucleotides: TGTGCCAGCAGCCTAGTCAGCGAGGTTAATGAGCAGTTCTTC. Amino acid sequence: CASSLVSEVNEQFF.

The V gene is TRBV7-9, the J gene TRBJ1-6; possibly TRBD1 for D (6 bases). Trimming shortened V by 1 base and J by 10 bases, and 17 bases separated the two germline ends. This CDR3 region has 16 residues. Germline CDR1 reads SEHNR; CDR2 reads FQNEAQ (reference sequence). Written as DNA, the CDR3 is TGTGCCAGCAGCTTAGAACTGGGGGCGAGAGGATCACCCCTCCACTTT. Its translation is CASSLELGARGSPLHF.

CDR3 in DNA: TGTGCCAGCAGCGTATCGAGCGGGCGGGGACAAGAGACCCAGTACTTC. Its translation is CASSVSSGRGQETQYF. J is TRBJ2-5 and V is TRBV9; possibly TRBD2 for D (6 bases). This CDR3 contains 16 residues. The ends were cut back, 1 base at V and 2 bases at J, with 15 bases in the middle. Germline lookup yields CDR1 SGDLS and CDR2 YYNGEE.

This clone was detected a few times. The V gene is TRBV6-1, the J gene TRBJ2-1; 7 bases are a match to TRBD2. This CDR3 has 15 amino acids. Germline values: CDR1 MNHNS, CDR2 SASEGT. Unmatched junction bases numbered 4, after V lost 5 bases and J lost 0 bases. The DNA for the CDR3 is TGTGCCAGCAGTAACCCGGGGGGCTCCTACAATGAGCAGTTCTTC. As protein: CASSNPGGSYNEQFF.

In its sample, this clone was seen a few times. V is TRBV6-5 and J is TRBJ1-2, with D maybe TRBD1 (5 bases). There are 14 residues in the CDR3. CDR1 MNHEY and CDR2 SVGAGI come from the germline V gene. Trimming cost V 7 bases and J 6 bases, with 18 bases left between them. In DNA form, the CDR3 reads TGTGCCAGCACCCAGGGCAGCCTAACCCATGGCTACACCTTC. Encoded protein: CASTQGSLTHGYTF.

The gene calls are TRBV27 and TRBJ1-2; TRBD1 might be the D (6 bases). CDR1 and CDR2 from the germline V gene are MNHEY and SMNVEV (reference sequence). The CDR3 is 13 residues long. The V gene lost 10 bases and the J gene lost 4 bases, with 16 bases spanning the gap. The CDR3 DNA reads TGTGCCACTCTAAGGGGGGCGGGCTATGGCTACACCTTC. As protein: CATLRGAGYGYTF.

This clone was recorded at least ten times. The sample contains more than one DNA sequence encoding this CDR3. The chain joins TRBV7-2 to TRBJ2-3, with unresolved D. Trimming took 5 bases from V and 4 from J, leaving 7 bases between them. Germline loops: CDR1 SGHTA, CDR2 FQGNSA. This CDR3 spans 12 amino acids. CDR3 bases: TGTGCCAGCAGCCCCGTACCAGATACGCAGTATTTT. Protein product: CASSPVPDTQYF.

The V call is TRBV4-3, the J call TRBJ2-7; D is perhaps TRBD2 (6 bases). The CDR3 extends over 14 amino acids. V was pared by 3 bases and J by 2 bases, with 11 bases between. Germline V lookup: CDR1 LGHNA, CDR2 YSLEER. Here the CDR3 reads CASSHVGGTYEQYF. As DNA, the CDR3 is TGCGCCAGCAGCCATGTGGGGGGAACCTACGAGCAGTACTTC.

This clone has only a few counts. The same CDR3 arises from other DNA sequences in this sample as well. The CDR3 DNA follows: TGTGCCAGCAGCGTAGAAGGCGGAAGCACCGGGGAGCTGTTTTTT. Translating it yields CASSVEGGSTGELFF. This chain connects TRBV9 to TRBJ2-2; D uncertain. This CDR3 has 15 amino acids. Germline-derived CDR1 and CDR2 are SGDLS and YYNGEE. V was cut by 0 bases and J by 4 bases, with 10 bases left in between. Drawing the rest from reference TRBV9 and TRBJ2-2, the complete variable domain is DSGVTQTPKHLITATGQRVTLRCSPRSGDLSVYWYQQSLDQGLQFLIQYYNGEERAKGNILERFSAQQFPDLHSELNLSSLELGDSALYFCASSVEGGSTGELFFGEGSRLTVL.

For this clone: A junction end diverges from the germline sequence, so it may reflect a read error. The genes are TRBV20-1 and TRBJ1-1, with D maybe TRBD1 (5 bases). From germline, CDR1 is DFQATT and CDR2 SNEGSKA (reference sequence). The CDR3 is 11 amino acids. The DNA for the CDR3 is TGCAGTGCTAGAGATGATGAGGGGAACAAATTT. Translation gives CSARDDEGNKF.

This clone showed up just a few times. The chain recombines TRBV2 with TRBJ2-3; D is unclear. Trimming pared 5 bases from V and 6 bases from J, leaving 15 bases between. This CDR3 has 14 residues. Germline CDR1 is SNHLY and CDR2 is FYNNEI. CDR3 in DNA: TGTGCCAGCAGTCCCGTGGGCGTGGCGGATACGCAGTATTTT. Translating gives CASSPVGVADTQYF.

The rearrangement links TRBV7-2 to TRBJ2-7; D may be TRBD1 (7 bases). This CDR3 has 14 amino acids. Germline V lookup: CDR1 SGHTA, CDR2 FQGNSA. With 5 bases removed from V and 0 bases from J, the gap between germline ends came to 11 bases. In DNA, the CDR3 is TGTGCCAGCAGCGCGGGACAGTTCTCCTACGAGCAGTACTTC. Translation gives CASSAGQFSYEQYF.

This clone has only a few counts. This sample also contains other DNA sequences that code for the same CDR3. The V and J genes are TRBV5-1 and TRBJ2-2; D remains unclear. This CDR3 region has 15 residues. V gave up 0 bases and J gave up 0 bases, with 6 bases separating them. The germline V gene encodes CDR1 SGHRS and CDR2 YFSETQ. The CDR3 DNA sequence: TGCGCCAGCAGCTTGGTGGCCCCGAACACCGGGGAGCTGTTTTTT. It yields the protein CASSLVAPNTGELFF.

This clone was counted only a few times. This rearrangement joins TRBV5-1 to TRBJ2-5; 9 positions match TRBD2. CDR3 size: 15 residues. The germline gives CDR1 SGHRS, CDR2 YFSETQ. The trim removed 2 bases at V and 3 bases at J, leaving 5 bases unmatched. The CDR3 spells CASSFSGGSEETQYF. The CDR3 coding sequence is TGCGCCAGCAGCTTCAGCGGGGGGTCTGAAGAGACCCAGTACTTC.

Note on this clone: One junction end disagrees with the germline gene, perhaps due to a read error. This rearrangement joins TRBV20-1 to TRBJ2-7, with unresolved D. Germline values: CDR1 DFQATT, CDR2 SNEGSKA (reference sequence). The CDR3 sequence is 11 residues long. The DNA of the CDR3 is TGCAGTGCTGGAGAACCGGAGGAGCAGTACTTC. It specifies CSAGEPEEQYF.

The sample holds a few counts of this clone. CDR3 bases: TGTGCCAGTAGTAAAGGGTACGGGACAAAGCAGTATTTT. Its protein product is CASSKGYGTKQYF. V gene TRBV19 combines with J gene TRBJ2-3, with a tentative D call TRBD1 (6 bases). Germline values: CDR1 LNHDA, CDR2 SQIVND (reference sequence). V dropped 4 bases and J dropped 11 bases, with 16 bases sitting between them. The CDR3 has 13 residues.

This clone was observed a handful of times. This sequence joins TRBV18 and TRBJ2-3, with 7 bases identical to TRBD1. The germline gives CDR1 KGHSH, CDR2 LQKENI. The CDR3 has 14 residues. Trimming removed 3 bases from V and 1 base from J; junction bases left unmatched: 1. This CDR3 reads CASSPGQRTDTQYF. For the CDR3, the DNA is TGTGCCAGCTCACCGGGACAGCGCACAGATACGCAGTATTTT.

The sample holds a few counts of this clone. The genes are TRBV19 and TRBJ2-7, with D perhaps TRBD2 (5 bases). V gave up 10 bases and J gave up 9 bases, with 16 bases separating them. The V gene's germline CDR1 is LNHDA and CDR2 SQIVND (reference sequence). CDR3 length: 11 amino acids. CDR3 DNA: TGTGCCACGGGGTCGAGACACCCGCAGTACTTC. Amino acids: CATGSRHPQYF.

This clone was seen many times. The chain employs TRBV7-9 and TRBJ1-2; TRBD1 matches at 7 bases. The CDR3 is made up of 13 amino acids. The germline CDR1 and CDR2 sequences are SEHNR and FQNEAQ (reference sequence). Trimming removed 3 bases from V and 9 bases from J; junction bases left unmatched: 7. CDR3 in DNA: TGTGCCAGCAGCTTCGGCAGGGGGACGAGCTACACCTTC. It codes for CASSFGRGTSYTF.

This chain joins TRBV2 and TRBJ1-1, with a possible D match to TRBD1 (5 bases). With 0 bases removed from V and 10 bases from J, the gap between germline ends came to 9 bases. Germline CDR1 and CDR2: SNHLY and FYNNEI. The CDR3 loop spans 12 amino acids. The CDR3: CASSEASGRAFF. DNA for the CDR3: TGTGCCAGCAGTGAAGCATCGGGGCGAGCTTTCTTT.

The chain joins TRBV2 to TRBJ2-7; 7 bases are a match to TRBD1. V gave up 8 bases and J gave up 1 base; unmatched junction bases: 11. This CDR3 has 15 residues. Germline V CDR1 and CDR2: SNHLY, FYNNEI. The CDR3 sequence is CASHQDRRHSYEQYF. Here the CDR3 DNA reads TGTGCCAGCCATCAGGACAGGAGGCATTCCTACGAGCAGTACTTC.

This clone was seen only a few times. This chain links TRBV7-7 with TRBJ2-5; D remains ambiguous. Per the germline V gene, CDR1 is SSHAT and CDR2 is FNYEAQ (reference sequence). V gave up 4 bases and J gave up 3 bases, with 9 bases separating them. This CDR3 is 13 amino acids long. This CDR3 reads CASSSSFKETQYF. CDR3 DNA: TGTGCCAGCAGCTCATCCTTCAAAGAGACCCAGTACTTC.

This clone was counted between two and nine times. V is TRBV9 and J is TRBJ1-4; D ambiguous. This CDR3 spans 15 amino acids. The germline V and J ends were trimmed by 2 bases and 3 bases, with 11 bases remaining between them. The germline V gene has CDR1 SGDLS and CDR2 YYNGEE. The CDR3 DNA reads as TGTGCCAGCAGCGTTACGGGGAACCCTAATGAAAAACTGTTTTTT. Residues: CASSVTGNPNEKLFF.